The 29 T cell receptor beta chains listed next were all sequenced from one sample in a study of cytomegalovirus exposure and HLA in healthy donors. PCR involved 60 Vbeta and 13 Jbeta primers. Libraries were prepared by immunoSEQ multiplex PCR; TCRdb keeps only in-frame clonotypes and omits some of them. The repertoire holds fewer than 200,000 clones, with about four fifths as singletons. Sequencing was performed on PBMCs. The source of these receptors is a man aged 30-40 years in good health and CMV-seronegative.

The chain combines TRBV5-1 with TRBJ2-7; TRBD2 agrees at 7 bases. The germline CDR1 and CDR2 sequences are SGHRS and YFSETQ. J gave up 2 bases and V 2 bases, and 7 bases lay outside the gene matches. The CDR3 runs 15 residues. The CDR3 DNA is TGCGCCAGCAGCTTCGGGCGGGGGATAACCTACGAGCAGTACTTC. Protein sequence: CASSFGRGITYEQYF.

This chain uses TRBV5-6 with TRBJ2-3; 9 bases line up with TRBD1. J lost 4 bases, V lost 4 bases, and 7 bases had no gene match. Per the germline V gene, CDR1 is SGHDT and CDR2 is YYEEEE. The CDR3 runs to 15 residues. CDR3 region: CASSLTGGAADTQYF. The DNA for the CDR3 is TGTGCCAGCAGCCTTACAGGGGGCGCGGCAGATACGCAGTATTTT.

This chain uses TRBV7-9 with TRBJ2-3, with 13 nucleotides matching TRBD2. This CDR3 spans 18 amino acids. Unmatched junction bases numbered 9, after V lost 4 bases and J lost 2 bases. From germline, CDR1 is SEHNR and CDR2 FQNEAQ (reference sequence). The CDR3 here is CASSSLTSGRPPTDTQYF. For the CDR3, the DNA is TGTGCCAGCAGCTCTCTGACTAGCGGGAGGCCTCCCACAGATACGCAGTATTTT. The full variable domain, in which reference TRBV7-9 and TRBJ2-3 provide the parts outside the CDR3, is DTGVSQNPRHKITKRGQNVTFRCDPISEHNRLYWYRQTLGQGPEFLTYFQNEAQLEKSRLLSDRFSAERPKGSFSTLEIQRTEQGDSAMYLCASSSLTSGRPPTDTQYFGPGTRLTVL.

The rearrangement uses TRBV5-1 and TRBJ2-1; TRBD1 agrees at 7 bases. Trimming cost V 4 bases and J 4 bases; bases outside gene matches: 5. In germline, CDR1 is SGHRS, CDR2 YFSETQ. This CDR3 is built from 14 residues. The CDR3 is CASSPGQRYNEQFF. The CDR3 DNA sequence: TGCGCCAGCAGCCCGGGACAGAGATACAATGAGCAGTTCTTC.

V and J are TRBV19 and TRBJ1-5; D possibly corresponds to TRBD1 (5 bases). The germline V and J ends were trimmed by 6 bases and 0 bases, with 18 bases remaining between them. CDR1 LNHDA and CDR2 SQIVND come from the germline V gene (reference sequence). CDR3 length: 17 residues. CDR3 loop: CASRIKGVTDSNQPQHF. The CDR3 coding sequence is TGTGCCAGTAGGATTAAAGGGGTGACAGATAGCAATCAGCCCCAGCATTTT.

This chain uses TRBV6-6 with TRBJ1-1; D possibly corresponds to TRBD1 (6 bases). The CDR3 sequence is 14 residues long. Germline assignment: CDR1 MNHNY and CDR2 SVGAGI (reference sequence). The V gene lost 3 bases and the J gene lost 0 bases, with 8 bases spanning the gap. The CDR3 DNA reads as TGTGCCAGCAGTTATGACAGGCTGAACACTGAAGCTTTCTTT. Amino acids: CASSYDRLNTEAFF.

The J gene is TRBJ1-4, the V gene TRBV7-9; maybe TRBD1 (6 bases). The CDR3 length is 12 residues. CDR1 and CDR2 (germline): SEHNR, FQNEAQ (reference sequence). Trimming stripped 5 bases from V and 10 bases from J, with 11 bases between. The CDR3 here is CASSPTGGKLFF. For the CDR3, the DNA is TGTGCCAGCAGCCCGACAGGTGGAAAACTGTTTTTT.

The chain has TRBV6-4 and TRBJ2-2, with D tentatively TRBD2 (5 bases). V lost 8 bases to trimming and J lost 5 bases, with 18 bases between them. The CDR3 is 15 amino acids. Looked up from germline, CDR1 is MRHNA and CDR2 is SNTAGT. CDR3 nucleotides: TGTGCCAGCCGGCAGAGCGGAAGCTTTACCGGGGAGCTGTTTTTT. It codes for CASRQSGSFTGELFF.

V is TRBV7-3 and J is TRBJ2-1; 14 bases line up with TRBD2. CDR1 and CDR2 from the germline V gene are SGHTA and FQGTGA. The length of the CDR3 is 20 residues. V trimming: 2 bases; J trimming: 7 bases; junction bases outside the gene matches: 16. CDR3 coding DNA: TGTGCCAGCAGCTTACAGGGACTAGCGGGGGCAGGGTGGTGGGAAAATGAGCAGTTCTTC. This codes for CASSLQGLAGAGWWENEQFF.

V usage is TRBV10-2 and J usage is TRBJ2-5; tentative D call: TRBD1 (5 bases). V gave up 5 bases and J gave up 1 base, with 11 bases separating them. CDR3 size: 14 residues. Per germline, CDR1 WSHSY and CDR2 SAAADI. CDR3 sequence: CASSPYRSQETQYF. The DNA for the CDR3 is TGCGCCAGCAGTCCTTACAGGTCCCAAGAGACCCAGTACTTC.

V is TRBV18 and J is TRBJ2-6; 7 bases agree with TRBD1. CDR1 is KGHSH and CDR2 is LQKENI in the germline V gene. This CDR3 has 18 residues. Germline trimming cut 2 bases from V and 0 bases from J; bases unmatched to any gene: 7. CDR3 region: CASSPTGQFSSGANVLTF. CDR3 nucleotide sequence: TGTGCCAGCTCACCAACGGGACAGTTCAGCTCTGGGGCCAACGTCCTGACTTTC.

This clone was observed a handful of times. This chain links TRBV13 with TRBJ2-2; no reliable D call. The CDR3 has 16 residues. V lost 4 bases to trimming and J lost 6 bases, with 18 bases between them. CDR1 is PRHDT and CDR2 is FYEKMQ in the germline V gene (reference sequence). CDR3 sequence (DNA): TGTGCCAGCAGCTCTCTATTGACGGCTAGGTCCGGGGAGCTGTTTTTT. It codes for CASSSLLTARSGELFF.

This clone showed up just a few times. This chain uses TRBV30 with TRBJ2-2; D ambiguous. Germline CDR1 and CDR2: GTSNPN and SVGIG (reference sequence). The CDR3 has 13 amino acids. Trimming took off 3 bases at V and 6 bases at J, with 11 bases between the two ends. CDR3 coding DNA: TGTGCCTGGAGGAGAAGTGGTCCCGGGGAGCTGTTTTTT. Its protein is CAWRRSGPGELFF.

This rearrangement joins TRBV14 to TRBJ2-1, with 10 positions matching TRBD2. There are 19 residues in the CDR3. Germline V lookup: CDR1 SGHDN, CDR2 FVKESK. V lost 3 bases and J lost 9; bases outside the gene matches: 20. The DNA for the CDR3 is TGTGCCAGCAGCCAGGGGCCGGGACTAGCGTTGAACCTTAGGGGTGAGCAGTTCTTC. It translates to CASSQGPGLALNLRGEQFF.

The chain carries TRBV5-6 and TRBJ1-1, with D hard to call. V was clipped by 0 bases and J by 2 bases, with 5 bases between them. The germline gives CDR1 SGHDT, CDR2 YYEEEE. This CDR3 contains 13 residues. The CDR3 reads CASSLGLNTEAFF. In DNA, the CDR3 is TGTGCCAGCAGCTTGGGACTTAACACTGAAGCTTTCTTT.

The genes are TRBV28 and TRBJ1-2, with a tentative D call TRBD1 (5 bases). Looked up from germline, CDR1 is MDHEN and CDR2 is SYDVKM. V gave up 7 bases and J gave up 8 bases, with 11 bases separating them. The CDR3 has 11 residues. This CDR3 is CASKEGQGYTF. The CDR3 nucleotides are TGTGCCAGCAAGGAGGGGCAAGGCTACACCTTC.

This chain connects TRBV2 to TRBJ1-6, with 8 positions matching TRBD1. The germline gives CDR1 SNHLY, CDR2 FYNNEI. V lost 4 bases to trimming and J lost 10 bases; unmatched junction nucleotides: 3. The CDR3 runs 13 residues. CDR3 sequence reads: CASSGQGRSPLHF. DNA of the CDR3: TGTGCCAGCAGTGGACAGGGGAGGTCACCCCTCCACTTT.

The gene calls are TRBV2 and TRBJ1-1; 9 bases are shared with TRBD1. The CDR3 totals 16 residues. Unmatched junction bases numbered 8, after V lost 2 bases and J lost 4 bases. Germline V gene lookup returns CDR1 SNHLY and CDR2 FYNNEI. The CDR3 nucleotides are TGTGCCAGCAGTGAAATAGGACAGGGGACGGGCACTGAAGCTTTCTTT. Translated: CASSEIGQGTGTEAFF.

In its sample, this clone was seen once. One junction end disagrees with the germline gene, perhaps due to a read error. This chain connects TRBV13 to TRBJ1-4; no firm D call. From germline, CDR1 is PRHDT and CDR2 FYEKMQ (reference sequence). This CDR3 contains 13 residues. The CDR3 DNA reads as TGTGCCGGCAGCTTAGTCCCGAATGAAAAACTGTTTTTT. Its translation is CAGSLVPNEKLFF.

This sequence joins TRBV6-6 and TRBJ2-7; 10 positions match TRBD2. This CDR3 contains 13 residues. The V and J ends lost 2 bases and 7 bases, in that order; junction bases with no gene match: 2. Germline-derived CDR1 and CDR2 are MNHNY and SVGAGI (reference sequence). As DNA, the CDR3 is TGTGCCAGCAGTTACAGGACTAGCGGAGAGCAGTACTTC. Residues: CASSYRTSGEQYF.

This clone was counted once. This chain connects TRBV19 to TRBJ1-3; unclear D gene. Looked up from germline, CDR1 is LNHDA and CDR2 is SQIVND (reference sequence). The CDR3 consists of 13 residues. The V and J ends lost 7 bases and 0 bases respectively, with 7 bases between them. This chain's CDR3 is CASTRGSGNTIYF. In DNA, the CDR3 is TGTGCCAGTACGCGGGGCTCTGGAAACACCATATATTTT.

In nucleotides, the CDR3 is TGCGCCAGCAGCCATAAGGACAGGGGAGGACACCCCGAGCAGTACTTC. Its translation is CASSHKDRGGHPEQYF. V is TRBV4-1 and J is TRBJ2-7; 9 bases are a match to TRBD1. The length of the CDR3 is 16 residues. J lost 6 bases, V lost 3 bases, and 12 bases had no gene match. Germline CDR1 MGHRA, CDR2 YSYEKL.

The CDR3 DNA reads as TGCGCCAGCAGCCCGGTCAGGACTAGCACAGATACGCAGTATTTT. It translates to CASSPVRTSTDTQYF. V is TRBV5-1 and J is TRBJ2-3, with D maybe TRBD2 (5 bases). From germline, CDR1 is SGHRS and CDR2 YFSETQ. V dropped 4 bases and J dropped 0 bases, with 12 bases sitting between them. The CDR3 runs 15 residues.

The rearrangement joins TRBV27 to TRBJ1-6, with 8 bases matching TRBD1. The CDR3 contains 14 residues. V dropped 5 bases and J dropped 10; count of bases not matched to a gene: 7. Germline loops: CDR1 MNHEY, CDR2 SMNVEV (reference sequence). This chain's CDR3 is CASSLGQGTSPLHF. The CDR3 nucleotides read TGTGCCAGCAGTCTCGGACAGGGAACCTCACCCCTCCACTTT.

This chain links TRBV9 with TRBJ1-6; D gene ambiguous. V was pared by 2 bases and J by 9 bases, with 12 bases between. The length of the CDR3 is 14 residues. CDR1 is SGDLS, CDR2 YYNGEE, per germline. The CDR3 loop is CASSVSGFSSPLHF. Written as DNA, the CDR3 is TGTGCCAGCAGCGTTTCGGGGTTTTCTTCACCCCTCCACTTT.

The gene calls are TRBV7-9 and TRBJ2-2; TRBD1 matches at 10 bases. Germline V gene data show CDR1 as SEHNR and CDR2 as FQNEAQ (reference sequence). Trimming removed 4 bases from V and 5 bases from J; junction bases left unmatched: 1. CDR3 length: 14 amino acids. The CDR3 region has the DNA TGTGCCAGCAGCTCGGGACAGGGGACCGGGGAGCTGTTTTTT. This translates into CASSSGQGTGELFF.

The table lists this clone with a few counts. The chain couples TRBV28 to TRBJ2-7, with TRBD2 matching 14 bases. The CDR3 length is 19 residues. V trimming: 5 bases; J trimming: 2 bases; junction bases outside the gene matches: 14. Looked up from germline, CDR1 is MDHEN and CDR2 is SYDVKM. The CDR3 is CASSSPPGTSGSQAYEQYF. CDR3 nucleotide sequence: TGTGCCAGCAGTAGCCCACCCGGGACTAGCGGGAGTCAAGCCTACGAGCAGTACTTC.

This clone was seen a handful of times. The chain joins TRBV27 to TRBJ2-5, with TRBD2 as a possible D gene (6 bases). Gene TRBJ2-7 matches the end of the DNA better, so the J call may be wrong. CDR3 length equals 15 residues. Per the germline V gene, CDR1 is MNHEY and CDR2 is SMNVEV (reference sequence). The CDR3 here is CASGRTRAGSYEQYF. CDR3 DNA: TGTGCCAGCGGTCGTACCAGGGCGGGGTCCTACGAGCAGTACTTC.

The chain links TRBV6-7 to TRBJ1-5, with D possibly being TRBD1 (5 bases). TRBV6-7 belongs to the ORF category, with a function that is uncertain. CDR3 length: 18 residues. V dropped 2 bases and J dropped 6 bases, with 23 bases sitting between them. CDR3 coding DNA: TGTGCCAGCAGTTACCTCACTGAGGGTGGGGGGATTAGTCAGCCCCAGCATTTT. As protein: CASSYLTEGGGISQPQHF.